The entry that follows covers one T cell receptor beta chain sequence. As handled by the study authors: Amplified reference gene primers provided the basis for estimating nucleated cell counts. Sequencing used immunoSEQ multiplex PCR; TCRdb keeps in-frame clones, though not all of them. From that table come the V and J calls and clone size; the DNA was used to work out D and trimming. The repertoire holds approximately 70,000 clones, with approximately 83% as singletons. This specimen belongs to a study of blood T cell repertoires in COVID-19. Study details: The origin of the acute and convalescent COVID-19 samples was the United States, Italy and Spain.

The germline V gene encodes CDR1 SEHNR and CDR2 FQNEAQ (reference sequence). The CDR3 contains 15 residues. Losses at the gene ends were 11 bases for V and 5 bases for J; bases not matched to a gene: 15. The sequence derives from a man older than 75 with active or convalescent COVID-19. Source material: peripheral blood. This chain links TRBV7-9 with TRBJ2-3; 8 bases agree with TRBD1. The CDR3 nucleotides read TGTGCCTCCCGGCCGGACAGGGACTTAGGAGATACGCAGTATTTT. Protein: CASRPDRDLGDTQYF. The variable domain in full, with the rest retrieved from reference TRBV7-9 and TRBJ2-3, is DTGVSQNPRHKITKRGQNVTFRCDPISEHNRLYWYRQTLGQGPEFLTYFQNEAQLEKSRLLSDRFSAERPKGSFSTLEIQRTEQGDSAMYLCASRPDRDLGDTQYFGPGTRLTVL.